These 27 T cell receptor beta chains came from one sample sequenced in a study of PD-1 blockade in classical Hodgkin lymphoma. Clones were read by immunoSEQ multiplex PCR, and TCRdb kept only the in-frame ones, dropping some. The sample holds tens of thousands of clones; more than 90% are singletons and the top ten take about 0.41%. Time point meaning: newly diagnosed, previously untreated cHL patient sample. The study purified CD4+ T cells from thawed PBMCs using magnetic negative selection. The material sequenced was CD4+ T cells from blood. The receptors were gathered from a human donor with classical Hodgkin lymphoma.

The chain uses TRBV28 and TRBJ2-3, with D unresolved. This CDR3 contains 15 residues. Per germline, CDR1 MDHEN and CDR2 SYDVKM. V dropped 2 bases and J dropped 1 base, with 10 bases sitting between them. In DNA form, the CDR3 reads TGTGCCAGCAGTTTAAGTGCGGTTGGCACAGATACGCAGTATTTT. This sequence encodes CASSLSAVGTDTQYF.

This chain joins TRBV18 and TRBJ1-5; D perhaps matches TRBD1 (5 bases). Germline V gives CDR1 KGHSH, CDR2 LQKENI. The CDR3 is 17 residues long. Trimming took off 5 bases at V and 0 bases at J, with 17 bases between the two ends. DNA for the CDR3: TGTGCCAGCTCATCCCAGATAGGGGCGGTTAGCAATCAGCCCCAGCATTTT. Encoded protein: CASSSQIGAVSNQPQHF. The full variable domain, rest sourced from reference TRBV18 and TRBJ1-5, is NAGVMQNPRHLVRRRGQEARLRCSPMKGHSHVYWYRQLPEEGLKFMVYLQKENIIDESGMPKERFSAEFPKEGPSILRIQQVVRGDSAAYFCASSSQIGAVSNQPQHFGDGTRLSIL.

V gene TRBV4-1 combines with J gene TRBJ1-6, with D perhaps TRBD1 (5 bases). Germline assignment: CDR1 MGHRA and CDR2 YSYEKL. The V gene lost 1 base and the J gene lost 7 bases, with 20 bases spanning the gap. CDR3 length equals 18 residues. The CDR3 reads CASSQAQVEAGWNSPLHF. In DNA form, the CDR3 reads TGCGCCAGCAGCCAAGCACAGGTGGAGGCCGGATGGAATTCACCCCTCCACTTT.

CDR3 residues: CAIRGGLAAGELFF. CDR3 nucleotides: TGTGCCATCAGGGGGGGACTAGCGGCCGGGGAGCTGTTTTTT. The rearrangement joins TRBV10-3 to TRBJ2-2; 11 nucleotides align to TRBD2. V lost 6 bases, J lost 6 bases, and 3 bases stayed unmatched. The length of the CDR3 is 14 residues. Germline lookup yields CDR1 ENHRY and CDR2 SYGVKD.

The chain has TRBV18 and TRBJ1-1, with 10 bases that match TRBD1. Germline CDR1 KGHSH, CDR2 LQKENI. The ends lost 0 bases at V and 0 bases at J; junction bases unmatched: 1. This CDR3 region has 16 residues. CDR3 amino acids: CASSPPTGGMNTEAFF. The CDR3 bases are TGTGCCAGCTCACCACCGACAGGGGGCATGAACACTGAAGCTTTCTTT.

J is TRBJ2-7 and V is TRBV4-2, with D perhaps matching TRBD2 (6 bases). This CDR3 is 16 amino acids long. Germline lookup yields CDR1 LGHNA and CDR2 YNFKEQ. Trimming removed 0 bases at V and 4 bases at J, with 16 bases between. DNA of the CDR3: TGTGCCAGCAGCCAAGAGGGGCGGGGATCTGGGTACGAGCAGTACTTC. Its translation is CASSQEGRGSGYEQYF.

J is TRBJ1-3 and V is TRBV7-3, with unresolved D. V was cut by 5 bases and J by 4 bases, with 9 bases left in between. This CDR3 comprises 13 residues. Per the germline V gene, CDR1 is SGHTA and CDR2 is FQGTGA. CDR3 amino acids: CASSLDPGNTIYF. DNA for the CDR3: TGTGCCAGCAGCCTAGACCCGGGAAACACCATATATTTT.

V and J are TRBV18 and TRBJ1-5; D ambiguous. CDR1 and CDR2 (germline): KGHSH, LQKENI. V lost 3 bases and J lost 7, with 13 bases in between. CDR3 length: 14 residues. The CDR3 DNA is TGTGCCAGCTCACCCGCCCCGGGAGGGCAGCCCCAGCATTTT. Translation: CASSPAPGGQPQHF.

The chain links TRBV5-1 to TRBJ2-3; 9 nucleotides agree with TRBD1. The CDR3 sequence is 13 residues long. J gave up 1 base and V 7 bases, and 1 base lay outside the gene matches. Germline CDR1 and CDR2: SGHRS and YFSETQ. Here the CDR3 reads CASGDRGTDTQYF. Here the CDR3 DNA reads TGCGCCAGCGGGGACAGGGGCACAGATACGCAGTATTTT.

The V call is TRBV6-5, the J call TRBJ1-1; the D is unclear. This CDR3 region has 13 residues. The germline V gene encodes CDR1 MNHEY and CDR2 SVGAGI. The V gene lost 0 bases and the J gene lost 0 bases, with 2 bases spanning the gap. CDR3 DNA sequence: TGTGCCAGCAGTTACTCCATGAACACTGAAGCTTTCTTT. It specifies CASSYSMNTEAFF.

The chain links TRBV5-8 to TRBJ1-2; 7 bases match TRBD1. Germline V gene lookup returns CDR1 SGHTS and CDR2 YDEGEE. The ends lost 0 bases at V and 7 bases at J; junction bases unmatched: 3. CDR3 length: 13 amino acids. CDR3 loop: CASSLVGQSGYTF. Here the CDR3 DNA reads TGTGCCAGCAGCTTGGTGGGACAGTCTGGCTACACCTTC.

The rearrangement uses TRBV5-4 and TRBJ2-7, with D possibly matching TRBD1 (6 bases). Deletions cut 3 bases from V and 0 bases from J, with 22 bases between. The CDR3 has 18 residues. Germline V lookup: CDR1 SGHNT, CDR2 YYREEE (reference sequence). The CDR3 is CASSSYSGATLLSYEQYF. The CDR3 DNA follows: TGTGCCAGCAGCTCTTACTCAGGGGCTACTCTACTCTCCTACGAGCAGTACTTC.

The chain carries TRBV5-4 and TRBJ1-1, with a tentative D call TRBD1 (5 bases). V was cut by 5 bases and J by 6 bases, with 17 bases left in between. The CDR3 extends over 14 amino acids. The germline V gene encodes CDR1 SGHNT and CDR2 YYREEE (reference sequence). CDR3 bases: TGTGCCAGCAGGGTGGGAGGGCCGGGGGCTGAAGCTTTCTTT. Translating gives CASRVGGPGAEAFF.

V is TRBV4-2 and J is TRBJ1-1; 7 bases are a match to TRBD1. This CDR3 contains 15 residues. V shed 4 bases and J 0 bases; nucleotides not matched to a gene: 5. Germline CDR1 reads LGHNA; CDR2 reads YNFKEQ. The CDR3 region is CASSRTGQMNTEAFF. The CDR3 DNA reads as TGTGCCAGCAGCCGCACGGGACAGATGAACACTGAAGCTTTCTTT.

The chain carries TRBV4-1 and TRBJ1-1; D not resolved. This CDR3 has 18 residues. V gave up 1 base and J gave up 1 base, with 19 bases separating them. CDR1 and CDR2 (germline): MGHRA, YSYEKL. The chain's CDR3 is CASSQVSLRWRRNTEAFF. In DNA form, the CDR3 reads TGCGCCAGCAGCCAAGTCTCTTTGAGGTGGCGAAGGAACACTGAAGCTTTCTTT.

The chain joins TRBV6-5 to TRBJ2-7; D possibly corresponds to TRBD2 (7 bases). The germline V gene has CDR1 MNHEY and CDR2 SVGAGI. The length of the CDR3 is 12 residues. V was clipped by 9 bases and J by 3 bases, with 12 bases between them. CDR3 protein: CASGRGNYEQYF. The DNA of the CDR3 is TGTGCCAGTGGGAGGGGGAACTACGAGCAGTACTTC.

The chain couples TRBV28 to TRBJ2-7; D is possibly TRBD2 (5 bases). The V end lost 8 bases, the J end lost 1 base, and 27 bases lay between the germline ends. The germline CDR1 and CDR2 sequences are MDHEN and SYDVKM. The CDR3 covers 18 residues. In nucleotides, the CDR3 is TGTGCCAGCCTCGCCCGGCGGGCTACCGCCAAGGTGTCCTACGAGCAGTACTTC. Its translation: CASLARRATAKVSYEQYF.

The chain has TRBV6-1 and TRBJ1-2; 10 bases align to TRBD1. Germline CDR1 and CDR2: MNHNS and SASEGT. V shed 6 bases and J 1 base; nucleotides not matched to a gene: 2. CDR3 size: 14 residues. The CDR3 loop is CASRRDRGNYGYTF. For the CDR3, the DNA is TGTGCCAGCAGAAGGGACAGGGGTAACTATGGCTACACCTTC.

J is TRBJ1-5 and V is TRBV15; D gene ambiguous. V was pared by 0 bases and J by 4 bases, with 10 bases between. Germline CDR1 LNHNV, CDR2 YYDKDF (reference sequence). There are 15 residues in the CDR3. CDR3 loop: CATSRDYVGNQPQHF. The CDR3 DNA reads TGTGCCACCAGCAGAGATTATGTGGGGAATCAGCCCCAGCATTTT. Drawing the rest from reference TRBV15 and TRBJ1-5, the complete variable domain is DAMVIQNPRYQVTQFGKPVTLSCSQTLNHNVMYWYQQKSSQAPKLLFHYYDKDFNNEADTPDNFQSRRPNTSFCFLDIRSPGLGDTAMYLCATSRDYVGNQPQHFGDGTRLSIL.

V is TRBV6-5 and J is TRBJ2-2; D remains ambiguous. This CDR3 has 15 residues. V was clipped by 8 bases and J by 2 bases, with 15 bases between them. Germline V gives CDR1 MNHEY, CDR2 SVGAGI. The CDR3 DNA follows: TGTGCCAGCTCAGGAACCGGAGAAAACACCGGGGAGCTGTTTTTT. Protein: CASSGTGENTGELFF.

The chain combines TRBV2 with TRBJ2-5; D perhaps matches TRBD1 (6 bases). The V end lost 6 bases, the J end lost 8 bases, and 19 bases lay between the germline ends. This CDR3 comprises 14 residues. The germline V gene has CDR1 SNHLY and CDR2 FYNNEI. The CDR3 DNA sequence: TGTGCCAGCAGCGCATCGACAGGCCCAGGAACCCAGTACTTC. This codes for CASSASTGPGTQYF.

This chain joins TRBV7-8 and TRBJ2-5, with 7 bases identical to TRBD2. The junction had 5 bases not matched to a gene; V was cut back by 5 bases and J by 5 bases. The CDR3 loop spans 13 amino acids. Per the germline V gene, CDR1 is SGHVS and CDR2 is FQNEAQ. CDR3 in amino acids: CASSVSGAETQYF. The CDR3 DNA follows: TGTGCCAGCAGCGTCAGCGGGGCGGAGACCCAGTACTTC.

This clone was counted a single time. The genes are TRBV6-4 and TRBJ1-5; D unclear. Trimming shortened V by 9 bases and J by 3 bases, and 15 bases separated the two germline ends. Germline V CDR1 and CDR2: MRHNA, SNTAGT. This CDR3 contains 14 residues. CDR3: CASPVTRYNQPQHF. The CDR3 DNA reads as TGTGCCAGTCCAGTGACCCGATACAATCAGCCCCAGCATTTT.

The CDR3 region is CASSLGGQSNTEAFF. The DNA of the CDR3 is TGTGCCAGCAGCTTGGGCGGACAGTCGAACACTGAAGCTTTCTTT. The gene calls are TRBV4-2 and TRBJ1-1, with D possibly matching TRBD1 (6 bases). Germline values: CDR1 LGHNA, CDR2 YNFKEQ. Trimming pared 5 bases from V and 1 base from J, leaving 14 bases between. This CDR3 spans 15 amino acids.

The V call is TRBV5-4, the J call TRBJ2-3, with a possible D match to TRBD1 (5 bases). The germline CDR1 and CDR2 sequences are SGHNT and YYREEE (reference sequence). The CDR3 contains 13 residues. Between the trimmed V and J ends, which lost 4 bases and 6 bases, there was a span of 12 bases. CDR3: CASSLGVADTQYF. As DNA, the CDR3 is TGTGCCAGCAGCCTAGGGGTTGCGGATACGCAGTATTTT.

This chain joins TRBV21-1 and TRBJ1-5; whether TRBD1, the table's D call, matches the DNA was not checked. TRBV21-1 is a listed pseudogene. The CDR3 length is 17 residues. The CDR3 DNA sequence: TGTGCCAGCAGCCCTCGTCCCGGGACAGGGAGCAATCAGCCCCAGCATTTT. Protein sequence: CASSPRPGTGSNQPQHF.

This clone turned up a few times. The chain links TRBV30 to TRBJ1-1, with TRBD1 matching 7 bases. V gave up 4 bases and J gave up 6 bases; unmatched junction bases: 8. In germline, CDR1 is GTSNPN, CDR2 SVGIG (reference sequence). CDR3 size: 13 residues. The CDR3 is CAWTNRGKAEAFF. Here the CDR3 DNA reads TGTGCCTGGACAAACAGGGGTAAGGCTGAAGCTTTCTTT.